This T cell receptor (beta chain) was recovered during a study of a mutant IDH1 vaccine in newly diagnosed glioma. The protocol was immunoSEQ multiplex PCR, while the TCRdb copy is restricted to in-frame clones and leaves out a portion. Here the sample spans 35,000 to 50,000 clones, approximately 90% being singletons. V gave up 6 bases and J gave up 4 bases, with 24 bases separating them. This CDR3 contains 17 residues. Per the germline V gene, CDR1 is MNHEY and CDR2 is SMNVEV (reference sequence). As concerns this clone: The antigen is unknown.

Documented time point: week 23, last vaccination. With topical imiquimod, each dose of the vaccine consisted of 300 ug of mutant IDH1 20-mer peptide. Sequenced material: PBMCs, taken from a glioma patient whose treatment included an IDH1 peptide vaccine. This sequence was found in a man in his fifties with glioma. The V and J genes are TRBV27 and TRBJ1-2, with D possibly TRBD1 on 6 matching bases. CDR3 DNA sequence: TGTGCCAGCAGCAGAACAGGGACCCGTGGACGTTTCTATGGCTACACCTTC. Residues: CASSRTGTRGRFYGYTF.